What follows are 17 T cell receptor beta chains derived from one specimen sequenced in a study of cytomegalovirus exposure and HLA in healthy donors. The PCR ran on 60 Vbeta and 13 Jbeta primers. Assay: immunoSEQ multiplex PCR; the TCRdb copy retains only in-frame clones and omits some. The sample yields around 94,000 clones, over 60% seen once. Sequences were obtained from PBMCs. The receptors derive from a male donor in good health and CMV-seropositive.

The chain employs TRBV19 and TRBJ2-2, with 7 bases matching TRBD2. Germline V gene data show CDR1 as LNHDA and CDR2 as SQIVND (reference sequence). The length of the CDR3 is 15 residues. Trimming took 3 bases from V and 4 from J; bases not matched to a gene: 5. CDR3 loop: CASSITGLSTGELFF. DNA of the CDR3: TGTGCCAGTAGTATTACGGGACTATCCACCGGGGAGCTGTTTTTT.

The V and J genes are TRBV11-3 and TRBJ2-1; 7 positions agree with TRBD2. CDR1 SGHNT and CDR2 YENEEA come from the germline V gene. CDR3 length equals 17 residues. Trimming removed 0 bases from V and 2 bases from J; junction bases left unmatched: 7. CDR3 bases: TGTGCCAGCAGCTTAGATAGGGCTAGCGGTACCTACAATGAGCAGTTCTTC. This codes for CASSLDRASGTYNEQFF. The whole variable domain, filled in from reference TRBV11-3 and TRBJ2-1, reads EAGVVQSPRYKIIEKKQPVAFWCNPISGHNTLYWYLQNLGQGPELLIRYENEEAVDDSQLPKDRFSAERLKGVDSTLKIQPAELGDSAVYLCASSLDRASGTYNEQFFGPGTRLTVL.

The V call is TRBV5-6, the J call TRBJ2-2; weak D call: TRBD2 (6 bases). The CDR3 runs 14 residues. Trimming left V 4 bases short and J 1 base short, with 8 bases between. Germline CDR1 and CDR2: SGHDT and YYEEEE. The CDR3 sequence: CASSTGLNTGELFF. For the CDR3, the DNA is TGTGCCAGCAGCACGGGACTGAACACCGGGGAGCTGTTTTTT.

The CDR3 region is CASSRPGLAGIETQYF. The CDR3 DNA is TGTGCCAGCAGCCGTCCGGGACTAGCGGGAATAGAGACCCAGTACTTC. This chain connects TRBV7-2 to TRBJ2-5; 13 bases are shared with TRBD2. V was pared by 5 bases and J by 4 bases, with 7 bases of the junction left unmatched. This CDR3 has 16 amino acids. Germline CDR1 and CDR2: SGHTA and FQGNSA.

V gene TRBV7-9 combines with J gene TRBJ1-4; unclear D gene. Trimming removed 8 bases from V and 5 bases from J, with 9 bases in between. Germline V lookup: CDR1 SEHNR, CDR2 FQNEAQ (reference sequence). The length of the CDR3 is 12 residues. CDR3 amino acids: CASRRENEKLFF. CDR3 nucleotide sequence: TGTGCCAGCCGGCGGGAAAATGAAAAACTGTTTTTT.

The chain links TRBV5-1 to TRBJ2-1; 7 bases map to TRBD2. Germline trimming cut 2 bases from V and 0 bases from J; bases unmatched to any gene: 5. The length of the CDR3 is 16 residues. Germline CDR1 reads SGHRS; CDR2 reads YFSETQ. The DNA for the CDR3 is TGCGCCAGCAGCTTAACCGGGACTACCTCCTACAATGAGCAGTTCTTC. Translation: CASSLTGTTSYNEQFF.

This clone appeared a few times. J is TRBJ1-2 and V is TRBV10-2; D not resolved. V was trimmed by 8 bases and J by 4 bases, leaving 8 bases between them. CDR1 is WSHSY and CDR2 is SAAADI in the germline V gene. CDR3 length equals 11 residues. The CDR3 here is CASSEGYGYTF. CDR3 DNA sequence: TGCGCCAGCTCAGAGGGCTATGGCTACACCTTC.

V is TRBV7-2 and J is TRBJ2-7, with 10 bases identical to TRBD1. The J segment lost 3 bases and the V segment lost 5 bases, leaving 4 bases of the junction unmatched. The germline V gene has CDR1 SGHTA and CDR2 FQGNSA. The length of the CDR3 is 14 residues. The CDR3 bases are TGTGCCAGCAGCCTCCGGGACAGGGGCTACGAGCAGTACTTC. It translates to CASSLRDRGYEQYF.

This clone appeared a few times. The chain links TRBV5-1 to TRBJ2-3; 10 bases agree with TRBD2. The CDR3 is made up of 18 amino acids. Trimming cost V 0 bases and J 5 bases; bases outside gene matches: 12. Germline V gene sequence: CDR1 SGHRS, CDR2 YFSETQ. The CDR3 here is CASSLEASGSPGGDTQYF. The CDR3 DNA sequence: TGCGCCAGCAGCTTGGAGGCTAGCGGGAGCCCCGGGGGAGATACGCAGTATTTT.

V is TRBV6-5 and J is TRBJ2-7; D is ambiguous. The CDR3 is 14 amino acids. Germline V lookup: CDR1 MNHEY, CDR2 SVGAGI. Trimming took off 6 bases at V and 1 base at J, with 13 bases between the two ends. This CDR3 reads CASSHKTRSYEQYF. The DNA of the CDR3 is TGTGCCAGCAGCCACAAGACAAGGTCCTACGAGCAGTACTTC.

The chain joins TRBV7-9 to TRBJ2-1; 11 bases fit TRBD2. The germline CDR1 and CDR2 sequences are SEHNR and FQNEAQ (reference sequence). CDR3 size: 14 residues. Unmatched junction bases numbered 2, after V lost 3 bases and J lost 7 bases. The DNA for the CDR3 is TGTGCCAGCAGCTTTAGCGGGAGGGGGAATGAGCAGTTCTTC. Translated, it gives CASSFSGRGNEQFF.

V and J are TRBV19 and TRBJ1-3; D possibly corresponds to TRBD1 (5 bases). In germline, CDR1 is LNHDA, CDR2 SQIVND (reference sequence). This CDR3 comprises 16 residues. Trimming stripped 3 bases from V and 2 bases from J, with 14 bases between. CDR3 sequence: CASSIVSGEPGNTIYF. The CDR3 DNA follows: TGTGCCAGTAGTATCGTCTCGGGGGAGCCTGGAAACACCATATATTTT.

On this clone: Within the sample, other DNA sequences also encode this same CDR3. The chain uses TRBV7-2 and TRBJ2-7, with D unclear. The CDR3 extends over 13 amino acids. Germline assignment: CDR1 SGHTA and CDR2 FQGNSA. The V end lost 6 bases, the J end lost 6 bases, and 15 bases lay between the germline ends. This CDR3 reads CASSQSVRGEQYF. The CDR3 DNA is TGTGCCAGCAGTCAAAGCGTGAGAGGCGAGCAGTACTTC.

J is TRBJ2-1 and V is TRBV7-9, with 7 positions matching TRBD1. The CDR3 spans 17 residues. Germline loops: CDR1 SEHNR, CDR2 FQNEAQ (reference sequence). V shed 5 bases and J 7 bases; nucleotides not matched to a gene: 17. CDR3 DNA: TGTGCCAGCAGCGCCTCCCCGCAACAGGGGCTCGGGAATGAGCAGTTCTTC. This encodes CASSASPQQGLGNEQFF.

This clone was seen a few times. CDR3 nucleotides: TGTGCCAGCAGCCCTACAGGGTCGATGGAGACCCAGTACTTC. Translated, it gives CASSPTGSMETQYF. V and J are TRBV7-2 and TRBJ2-5; D is possibly TRBD1 (6 bases). CDR3 length equals 14 residues. Trimming pared 5 bases from V and 5 bases from J, leaving 15 bases between. Germline loops: CDR1 SGHTA, CDR2 FQGNSA.

Note on this clone: The junction and the germline gene differ at one end; a read error may be behind it. The rearrangement uses TRBV7-7 and TRBJ2-1; the match to TRBD2 covers 10 bases. The germline CDR1 and CDR2 sequences are SSHAT and FNYEAQ (reference sequence). This CDR3 is built from 15 residues. This CDR3 reads CASSRLAGAYNEQFF. DNA for the CDR3: TGTGCTAGCAGCCGGCTAGCGGGAGCTTACAATGAGCAGTTCTTC.

This clone has a handful of counts. The V call is TRBV19, the J call TRBJ2-7, with TRBD1 matching over 10 bases. Germline-derived CDR1 and CDR2 are LNHDA and SQIVND (reference sequence). J lost 6 bases, V lost 1 base, and 3 bases had no gene match. This CDR3 region has 14 residues. This CDR3 reads CASSIVGTGVEQYF. CDR3 sequence (DNA): TGTGCCAGTAGTATAGTTGGGACAGGGGTCGAGCAGTACTTC. Filled out from reference TRBV19 and TRBJ2-7, the complete variable domain reads DGGITQSPKYLFRKEGQNVTLSCEQNLNHDAMYWYRQDPGQGLRLIYYSQIVNDFQKGDIAEGYSVSREKKESFPLTVTSAQKNPTAFYLCASSIVGTGVEQYFGPGTRLTVT.